A single sample gave rise to the 20 T cell receptor beta chains below, sequenced in a study of blood T cell repertoires in COVID-19. Some clones are missing from TCRdb's copy, which holds only in-frame ones; the method was immunoSEQ multiplex PCR. The sample lists under 450,000 clones; more than 85% were seen once. Source material: PBMCs or T cells enriched from blood (not recorded which). These receptors all stem from a woman in her twenties or thirties who had recovered from COVID-19.

The rearrangement links TRBV29-1 to TRBJ1-2; TRBD1 agrees at 8 bases. V was clipped by 3 bases and J by 8 bases; unmatched bases: 2. Looked up from germline, CDR1 is SQVTM and CDR2 is ANQGSEA. The CDR3 runs 11 residues. CDR3 protein: CSVEDRDGYTF. As DNA, the CDR3 is TGCAGCGTTGAGGACAGGGACGGCTACACCTTC.

The chain recombines TRBV11-3 with TRBJ2-1; 9 bases align to TRBD2. The CDR3 is 16 residues long. Germline trimming cut 3 bases from V and 6 bases from J; bases unmatched to any gene: 9. CDR1 is SGHNT, CDR2 YENEEA, per germline. The CDR3, as DNA: TGTGCCAGCAGCTTTGCGGGAGGGGGGACGGGCAATGAGCAGTTCTTC. Its protein is CASSFAGGGTGNEQFF.

The genes are TRBV19 and TRBJ1-6, with a weak D call TRBD1 (6 bases). V gave up 7 bases and J gave up 2 bases, with 9 bases separating them. This CDR3 is built from 14 residues. The germline CDR1 and CDR2 sequences are LNHDA and SQIVND (reference sequence). CDR3 loop: CASTRTAYNSPLHF. The CDR3 nucleotides read TGTGCCAGTACCAGGACAGCCTATAATTCACCCCTCCACTTT. The variable domain in full, completed from reference TRBV19 and TRBJ1-6, reads DGGITQSPKYLFRKEGQNVTLSCEQNLNHDAMYWYRQDPGQGLRLIYYSQIVNDFQKGDIAEGYSVSREKKESFPLTVTSAQKNPTAFYLCASTRTAYNSPLHFGNGTRLTVT.

Here the CDR3 DNA reads TGTGCCAGCAGCCAGGGGTACGGGGAGCTGTTTTTT. Its translation: CASSQGYGELFF. The chain is built from TRBV27 and TRBJ2-2; possible D gene TRBD1, 6 bases. CDR3 length: 12 amino acids. With 6 bases removed from V and 7 bases from J, the gap between germline ends came to 9 bases. From germline, CDR1 is MNHEY and CDR2 SMNVEV (reference sequence).

The chain couples TRBV18 to TRBJ2-7; 9 bases map to TRBD1. This CDR3 has 15 amino acids. J gave up 5 bases and V 3 bases, and 8 bases lay outside the gene matches. The germline V gene encodes CDR1 KGHSH and CDR2 LQKENI. The CDR3 here is CASSPPQGARNEQYF. CDR3 coding DNA: TGTGCCAGCTCACCGCCACAGGGGGCGAGGAACGAGCAGTACTTC.

V usage is TRBV6-5 and J usage is TRBJ1-2; 7 bases align to TRBD1. The CDR3 is 14 amino acids. Germline V gives CDR1 MNHEY, CDR2 SVGAGI. The J segment lost 2 bases and the V segment lost 5 bases, leaving 5 bases of the junction unmatched. The chain's CDR3 is CASSPGGQNYGYTF. The CDR3, as DNA: TGTGCCAGCAGTCCAGGGGGACAGAACTATGGCTACACCTTC.

The rearrangement joins TRBV18 to TRBJ1-1; D is unresolved. CDR3 size: 16 residues. V lost 1 base and J lost 0, with 12 bases in between. Germline values: CDR1 KGHSH, CDR2 LQKENI. Here the CDR3 DNA reads TGTGCCAGCTCACCACGGTTCGGAGGACTGAACACTGAAGCTTTCTTT. Translated: CASSPRFGGLNTEAFF.

The CDR3 bases are TGTGCCAGCAGCCAGACAGGGGTCTCCGGGGAGCTGTTTTTT. It encodes CASSQTGVSGELFF. The chain couples TRBV27 to TRBJ2-2; 8 bases line up with TRBD1. Germline V gives CDR1 MNHEY, CDR2 SMNVEV (reference sequence). The V and J ends lost 6 bases and 6 bases, in that order; junction bases with no gene match: 6. The CDR3 covers 14 residues.

V usage is TRBV9 and J usage is TRBJ1-1; 9 nucleotides align to TRBD1. From germline, CDR1 is SGDLS and CDR2 YYNGEE. The CDR3 consists of 15 residues. V gave up 4 bases and J gave up 1 base; unmatched junction bases: 5. The CDR3, as DNA: TGTGCCAGCAGCCCCCGGACAGGGGAGAACACTGAAGCTTTCTTT. It is translated as CASSPRTGENTEAFF.

This chain joins TRBV5-1 and TRBJ2-1; maybe TRBD2 (6 bases). Germline V gives CDR1 SGHRS, CDR2 YFSETQ. V was pared by 0 bases and J by 4 bases, with 14 bases between. The CDR3 runs to 16 residues. This chain's CDR3 is CASSLEVTGGYNEQFF. The DNA for the CDR3 is TGCGCCAGCAGCTTGGAGGTCACCGGGGGATACAATGAGCAGTTCTTC.

The chain has TRBV28 and TRBJ1-6, with a tentative D call TRBD1 (5 bases). Germline V lookup: CDR1 MDHEN, CDR2 SYDVKM. The V end lost 4 bases, the J end lost 7 bases, and 17 bases lay between the germline ends. The CDR3 covers 16 residues. CDR3: CASSSGEGLWNSPLHF. CDR3 sequence (DNA): TGTGCCAGCAGTTCGGGGGAGGGTTTATGGAATTCACCCCTCCACTTT.

The chain uses TRBV30 and TRBJ1-2; 10 nucleotides agree with TRBD1. CDR1 is GTSNPN, CDR2 SVGIG, per germline (reference sequence). This CDR3 contains 13 residues. V shed 5 bases and J 8 bases; nucleotides not matched to a gene: 8. This CDR3 is CAWDRGQERGYTF. Here the CDR3 DNA reads TGTGCCTGGGACAGGGGGCAAGAGCGAGGCTACACCTTC.

This chain connects TRBV11-3 to TRBJ2-1; D is perhaps TRBD1 (5 bases). Between the trimmed V and J ends, which lost 1 base and 8 bases, there was a span of 18 bases. The CDR3 has 16 amino acids. Germline V lookup: CDR1 SGHNT, CDR2 YENEEA. CDR3: CASSLGYQGMGDEQFF. The CDR3 DNA reads as TGTGCCAGCAGCTTAGGCTACCAGGGAATGGGCGATGAGCAGTTCTTC.

This clone was counted once. This rearrangement joins TRBV12-3 or TRBV12-4 to TRBJ1-2; possible D gene TRBD1, 6 bases. The CDR3 is made up of 13 amino acids. Trimming cost V 7 bases and J 8 bases, with 17 bases left between them. The CDR3 DNA reads as TGTGCCAGCACCCCTCTGGGTGGGGGCGGCTACACCTTC. It specifies CASTPLGGGGYTF.

The chain combines TRBV18 with TRBJ1-5; D is unresolved. CDR1 and CDR2 from the germline V gene are KGHSH and LQKENI. With 4 bases removed from V and 3 bases from J, the gap between germline ends came to 13 bases. This CDR3 has 15 amino acids. CDR3 DNA sequence: TGTGCCAGCTCACTCAGACGGGTAGACAATCAGCCCCAGCATTTT. Translation: CASSLRRVDNQPQHF.

The chain employs TRBV5-6 and TRBJ2-7; weak D call: TRBD1 (6 bases). The CDR3 contains 13 residues. V was clipped by 2 bases and J by 6 bases, with 12 bases between them. CDR1 and CDR2 (germline): SGHDT, YYEEEE. In DNA form, the CDR3 reads TGTGCCAGCAGCTTTTTTGGACAGCTCGAGCAGTACTTC. As protein: CASSFFGQLEQYF.

V usage is TRBV19 and J usage is TRBJ1-3, with 9 bases that match TRBD1. The V gene end was trimmed by 5 bases and the J gene end by 4 bases; junction bases not matched to a gene: 6. CDR3 length equals 15 residues. Germline CDR1 LNHDA, CDR2 SQIVND (reference sequence). The CDR3: CASSRRQGGGNTIYF. CDR3 nucleotide sequence: TGTGCCAGTAGTCGACGACAGGGGGGCGGAAACACCATATATTTT.

The CDR3 loop reads CSASLGRLLYEQYF. The CDR3 DNA reads TGCAGTGCTAGTCTAGGCAGACTTCTCTACGAGCAGTACTTC. The chain recombines TRBV20-1 with TRBJ2-7; no firm D call. V was shortened by 3 bases and J by 3 bases, with 15 bases between the two germline ends. This CDR3 has 14 residues. Germline CDR1 is DFQATT and CDR2 is SNEGSKA (reference sequence).

The rearrangement joins TRBV27 to TRBJ1-3; D may be TRBD1 (6 bases). V was shortened by 7 bases and J by 4 bases, with 14 bases between the two germline ends. Germline V gives CDR1 MNHEY, CDR2 SMNVEV (reference sequence). This CDR3 comprises 14 residues. The CDR3 coding sequence is TGTGCCAGCACATCAACAGGGTCGGGAAACACCATATATTTT. It specifies CASTSTGSGNTIYF.

This clone has only one observation. The CDR3 is CASSTGGQGRETQYF. The CDR3 DNA follows: TGTGCCAGCAGCACAGGGGGCCAGGGCCGGGAGACCCAGTACTTC. The chain joins TRBV28 to TRBJ2-5; the match to TRBD1 covers 9 bases. This CDR3 has 15 amino acids. The germline gives CDR1 MDHEN, CDR2 SYDVKM. Trimming removed 6 bases from V and 5 bases from J; junction bases left unmatched: 10.